Sequencing of this TCR beta chain was carried out in a study of blood T cell repertoires in COVID-19. Germline V gene sequence: CDR1 SGHRS, CDR2 YFSETQ. The CDR3 spans 12 residues. The V end was cut by 4 bases, the J end by 8 bases, with 12 bases between. Repertoires were generated with immunoSEQ multiplex PCR, while TCRdb's copy carries only in-frame clones and drops some. This sample carries 62,000 or so clones, 80% to 90% of them seen once, and the ten largest clones take about 1.5%. The receptor was derived from a woman aged 55 to 70 with acute or convalescent COVID-19. The specimen sequenced was peripheral blood. J is TRBJ1-1 and V is TRBV5-1; D ambiguous. CDR3 DNA: TGCGCCAGCAGCACGCCCCCAGAAGAAGCTTTCTTT. This codes for CASSTPPEEAFF.